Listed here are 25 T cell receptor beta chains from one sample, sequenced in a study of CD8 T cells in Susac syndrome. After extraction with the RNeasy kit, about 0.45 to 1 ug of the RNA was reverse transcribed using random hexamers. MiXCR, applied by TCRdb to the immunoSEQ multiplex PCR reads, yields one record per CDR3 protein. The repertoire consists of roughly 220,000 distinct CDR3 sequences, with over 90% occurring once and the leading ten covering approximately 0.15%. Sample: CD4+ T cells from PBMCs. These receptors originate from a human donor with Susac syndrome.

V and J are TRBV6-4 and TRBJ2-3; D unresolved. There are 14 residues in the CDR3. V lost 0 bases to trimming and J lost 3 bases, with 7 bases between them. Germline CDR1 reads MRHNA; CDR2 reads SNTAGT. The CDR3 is CASSDSWSTDTQYF. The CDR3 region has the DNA TGTGCCAGCAGTGACTCATGGAGTACAGATACGCAGTATTTT.

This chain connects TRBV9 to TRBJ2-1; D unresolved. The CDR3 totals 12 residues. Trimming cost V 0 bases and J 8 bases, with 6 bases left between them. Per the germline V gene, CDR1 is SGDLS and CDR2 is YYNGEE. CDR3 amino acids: CASSVASHEQFF. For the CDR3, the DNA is TGTGCCAGCAGCGTAGCTTCACATGAGCAGTTCTTC. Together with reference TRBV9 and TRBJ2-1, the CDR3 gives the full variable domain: DSGVTQTPKHLITATGQRVTLRCSPRSGDLSVYWYQQSLDQGLQFLIQYYNGEERAKGNILERFSAQQFPDLHSELNLSSLELGDSALYFCASSVASHEQFFGPGTRLTVL.

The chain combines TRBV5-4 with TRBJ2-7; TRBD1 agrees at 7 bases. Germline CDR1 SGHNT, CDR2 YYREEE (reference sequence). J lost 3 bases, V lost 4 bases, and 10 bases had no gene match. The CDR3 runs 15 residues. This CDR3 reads CASSHQGVMVYEQYF. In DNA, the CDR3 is TGTGCCAGCAGCCATCAGGGGGTCATGGTCTACGAGCAGTACTTC.

The CDR3 is CASSPQGGMYGYTF. The CDR3 region has the DNA TGTGCCAGCAGTCCCCAGGGGGGAATGTATGGCTACACCTTC. The chain recombines TRBV2 with TRBJ1-2; 7 bases map to TRBD1. Trimming removed 5 bases from V and 5 bases from J; junction bases left unmatched: 8. The CDR3 has 14 amino acids. The germline gives CDR1 SNHLY, CDR2 FYNNEI.

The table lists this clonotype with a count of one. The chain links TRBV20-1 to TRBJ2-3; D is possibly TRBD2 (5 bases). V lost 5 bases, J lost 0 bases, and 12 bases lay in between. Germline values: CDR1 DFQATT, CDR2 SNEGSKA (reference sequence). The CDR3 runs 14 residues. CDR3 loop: CSAPRAGSTDTQYF. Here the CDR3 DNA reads TGCAGTGCTCCTAGGGCGGGTAGCACAGATACGCAGTATTTT.

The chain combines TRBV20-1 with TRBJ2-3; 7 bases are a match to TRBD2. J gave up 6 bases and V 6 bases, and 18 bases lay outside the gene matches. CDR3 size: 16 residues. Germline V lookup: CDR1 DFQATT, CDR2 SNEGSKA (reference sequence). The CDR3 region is CSAIPRTRRGTDTQYF. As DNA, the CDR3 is TGCAGTGCCATCCCTCGGACTAGGCGGGGAACTGATACGCAGTATTTT.

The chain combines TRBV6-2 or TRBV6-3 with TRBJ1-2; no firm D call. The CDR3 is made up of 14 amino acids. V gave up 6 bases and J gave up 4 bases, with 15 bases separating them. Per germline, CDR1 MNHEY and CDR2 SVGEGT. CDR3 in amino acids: CASSNQAGSYGYTF. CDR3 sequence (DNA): TGTGCCAGCAGCAACCAAGCCGGATCCTATGGCTACACCTTC.

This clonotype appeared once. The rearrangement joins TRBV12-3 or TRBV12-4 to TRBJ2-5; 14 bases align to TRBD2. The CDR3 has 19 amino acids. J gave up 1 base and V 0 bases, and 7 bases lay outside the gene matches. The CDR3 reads CASSLAVGLAGGIQETQYF. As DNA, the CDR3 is TGTGCCAGCAGTTTAGCCGTCGGACTAGCGGGGGGAATCCAAGAGACCCAGTACTTC.

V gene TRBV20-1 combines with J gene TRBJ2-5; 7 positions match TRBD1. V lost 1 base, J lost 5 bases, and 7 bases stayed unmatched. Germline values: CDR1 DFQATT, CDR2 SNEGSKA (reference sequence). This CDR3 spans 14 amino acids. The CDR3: CSARGAGGWETQYF. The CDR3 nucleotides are TGCAGTGCTAGAGGGGCAGGGGGTTGGGAGACCCAGTACTTC.

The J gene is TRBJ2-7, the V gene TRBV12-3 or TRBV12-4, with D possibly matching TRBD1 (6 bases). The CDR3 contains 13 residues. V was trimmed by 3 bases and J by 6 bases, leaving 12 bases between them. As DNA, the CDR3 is TGTGCCAGCAGTTTGTCCACAGGGTTCGAGCAGTACTTC. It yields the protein CASSLSTGFEQYF.

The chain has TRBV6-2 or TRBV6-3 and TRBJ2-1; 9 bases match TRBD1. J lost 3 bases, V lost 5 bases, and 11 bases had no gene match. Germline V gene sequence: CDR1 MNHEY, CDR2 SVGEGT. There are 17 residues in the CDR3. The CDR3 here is CASSRTGDYTDYNEQFF. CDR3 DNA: TGTGCCAGCAGTCGGACAGGGGACTACACGGACTACAATGAGCAGTTCTTC.

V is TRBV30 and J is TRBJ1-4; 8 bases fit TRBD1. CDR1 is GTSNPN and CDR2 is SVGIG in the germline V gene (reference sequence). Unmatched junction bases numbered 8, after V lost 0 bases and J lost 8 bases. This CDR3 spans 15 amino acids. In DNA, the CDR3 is TGTGCCTGGAGTGTACTTGACAGGGGTAACGAAAAACTGTTTTTT. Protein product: CAWSVLDRGNEKLFF.

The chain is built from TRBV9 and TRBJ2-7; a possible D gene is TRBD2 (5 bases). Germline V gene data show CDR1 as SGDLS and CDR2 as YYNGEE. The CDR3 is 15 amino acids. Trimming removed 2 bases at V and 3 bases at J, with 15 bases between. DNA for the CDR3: TGTGCCAGCAGCGTGGGCCTAGCTCTTCTCTACGAGCAGTACTTC. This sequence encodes CASSVGLALLYEQYF.

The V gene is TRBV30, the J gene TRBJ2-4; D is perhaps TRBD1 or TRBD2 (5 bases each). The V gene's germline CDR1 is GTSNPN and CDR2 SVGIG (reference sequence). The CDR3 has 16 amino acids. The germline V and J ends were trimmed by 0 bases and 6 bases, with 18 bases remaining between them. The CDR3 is CAWSVRGTSALNIQYF. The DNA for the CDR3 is TGTGCCTGGAGTGTTAGAGGGACCTCAGCTTTAAACATTCAGTACTTC.

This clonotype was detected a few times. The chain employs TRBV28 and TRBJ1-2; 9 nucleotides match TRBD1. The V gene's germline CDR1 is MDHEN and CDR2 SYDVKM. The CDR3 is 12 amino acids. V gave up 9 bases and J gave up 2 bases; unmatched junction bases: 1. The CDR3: CASGQGNYGYTF. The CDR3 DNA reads TGTGCCAGTGGACAGGGGAACTATGGCTACACCTTC.

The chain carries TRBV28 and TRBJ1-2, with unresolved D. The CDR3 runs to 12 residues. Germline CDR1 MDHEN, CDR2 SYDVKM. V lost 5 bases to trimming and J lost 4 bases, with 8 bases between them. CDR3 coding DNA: TGTGCCAGCAGTCCCTTATTCTATGGCTACACCTTC. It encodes CASSPLFYGYTF.

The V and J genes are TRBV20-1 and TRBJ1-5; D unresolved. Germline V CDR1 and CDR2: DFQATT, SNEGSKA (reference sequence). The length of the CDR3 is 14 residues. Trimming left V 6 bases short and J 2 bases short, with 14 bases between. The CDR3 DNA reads TGCAGTGCAAGGACTCCCAGAGGCAATCAGCCCCAGCATTTT. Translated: CSARTPRGNQPQHF.

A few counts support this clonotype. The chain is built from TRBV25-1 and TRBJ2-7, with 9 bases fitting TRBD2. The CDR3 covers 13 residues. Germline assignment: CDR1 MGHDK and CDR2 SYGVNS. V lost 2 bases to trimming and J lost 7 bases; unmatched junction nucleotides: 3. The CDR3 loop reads CASSELAGREQYF. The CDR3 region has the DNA TGTGCCAGCAGTGAACTAGCGGGGCGGGAGCAGTACTTC.

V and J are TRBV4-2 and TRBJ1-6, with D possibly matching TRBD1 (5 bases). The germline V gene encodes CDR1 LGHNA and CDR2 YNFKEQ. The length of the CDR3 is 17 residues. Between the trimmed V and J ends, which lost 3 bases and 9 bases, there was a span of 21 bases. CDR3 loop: CASSQTPSGLTGSPLHF. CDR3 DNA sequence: TGTGCCAGCAGCCAGACGCCGTCAGGGTTAACAGGTTCACCCCTCCACTTT.

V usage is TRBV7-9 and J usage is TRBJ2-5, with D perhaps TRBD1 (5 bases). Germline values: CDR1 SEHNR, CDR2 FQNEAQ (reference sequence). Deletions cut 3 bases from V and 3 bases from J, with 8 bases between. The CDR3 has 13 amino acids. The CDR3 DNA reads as TGTGCCAGCAGCTTGACAGCTGAAGAGACCCAGTACTTC. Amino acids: CASSLTAEETQYF.

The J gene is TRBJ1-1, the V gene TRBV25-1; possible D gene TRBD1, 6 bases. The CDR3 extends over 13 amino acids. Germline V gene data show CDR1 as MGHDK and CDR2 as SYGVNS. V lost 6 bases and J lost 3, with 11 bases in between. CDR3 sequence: CASRAHRDTEAFF. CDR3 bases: TGTGCCAGCAGGGCCCACAGGGACACTGAAGCTTTCTTT.

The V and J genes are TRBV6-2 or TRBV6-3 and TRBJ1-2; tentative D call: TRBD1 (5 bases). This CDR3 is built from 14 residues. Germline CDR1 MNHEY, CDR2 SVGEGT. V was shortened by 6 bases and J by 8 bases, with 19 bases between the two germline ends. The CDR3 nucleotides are TGTGCCAGCAGCCGGGCCGGGGCCGTTCGGGGCTACACCTTC. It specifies CASSRAGAVRGYTF.

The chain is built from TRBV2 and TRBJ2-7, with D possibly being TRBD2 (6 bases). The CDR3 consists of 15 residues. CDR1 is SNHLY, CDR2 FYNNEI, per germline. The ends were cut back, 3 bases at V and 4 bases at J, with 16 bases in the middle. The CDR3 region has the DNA TGTGCCAGCAGTGAGACTGGACGGGGGTCTTACGAGCAGTACTTC. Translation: CASSETGRGSYEQYF.

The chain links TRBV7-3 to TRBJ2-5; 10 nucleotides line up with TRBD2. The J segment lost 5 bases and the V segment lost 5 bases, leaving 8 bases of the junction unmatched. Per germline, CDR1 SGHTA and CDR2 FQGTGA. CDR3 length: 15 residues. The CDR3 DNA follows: TGTGCCAGCAGCCCCCAGCGGGGGGGCCGGGAGACCCAGTACTTC. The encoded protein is CASSPQRGGRETQYF.

The CDR3 region is CASSLVKGPGNSPLHF. As DNA, the CDR3 is TGTGCCAGCAGCTTGGTTAAAGGCCCGGGTAATTCACCCCTCCACTTT. The chain carries TRBV5-6 and TRBJ1-6; no clear D. CDR1 is SGHDT and CDR2 is YYEEEE in the germline V gene. CDR3 length: 16 amino acids. The V and J ends lost 0 bases and 6 bases respectively, with 13 bases between them. The variable domain in full, with the rest retrieved from reference TRBV5-6 and TRBJ1-6, is DAGVTQSPTHLIKTRGQQVTLRCSPKSGHDTVSWYQQALGQGPQFIFQYYEEEERQRGNFPDRFSGHQFPNYSSELNVNALLLGDSALYLCASSLVKGPGNSPLHFGNGTRLTVT.